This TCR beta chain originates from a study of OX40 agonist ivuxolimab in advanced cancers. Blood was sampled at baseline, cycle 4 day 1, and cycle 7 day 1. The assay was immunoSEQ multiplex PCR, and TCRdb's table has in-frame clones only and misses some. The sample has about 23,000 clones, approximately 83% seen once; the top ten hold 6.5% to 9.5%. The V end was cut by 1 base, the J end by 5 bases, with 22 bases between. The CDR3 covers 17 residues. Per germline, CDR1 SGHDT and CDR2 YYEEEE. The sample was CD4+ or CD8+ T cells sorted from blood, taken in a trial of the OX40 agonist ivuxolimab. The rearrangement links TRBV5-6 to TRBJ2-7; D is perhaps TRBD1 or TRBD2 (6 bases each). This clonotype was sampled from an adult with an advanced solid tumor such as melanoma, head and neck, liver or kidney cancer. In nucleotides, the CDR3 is TGTGCCAGCAGCTTGTTGGTCGGGGGCCCACATCTGGACGAGCAGTACTTC. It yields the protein CASSLLVGGPHLDEQYF.